This T cell receptor beta chain was profiled in a study of blood T cell repertoires in COVID-19. Original data processing: Cell counts per sample came from amplifying reference gene primers. This table comes from immunoSEQ multiplex PCR, and its TCRdb copy is limited to in-frame clones, with some not included. Clonal size and the V and J genes are those of that table, whereas D and trimming came from the DNA. The table lists more than 250,000 clones, about nine tenths of them singletons. Enrollment of patients from Seattle took place during active infection, with longitudinal follow-up. The ends were cut back, 4 bases at V and 5 bases at J, with 17 bases in the middle. Looked up from germline, CDR1 is KGHSH and CDR2 is LQKENI. CDR3 length equals 15 residues. This clone was found once.

This sequence joins TRBV18 and TRBJ1-1; D is uncertain. Sequenced material: peripheral blood. This TCR derives from a woman aged 50 to 65 with COVID-19, enrolled during active disease. The CDR3: CASSQGSRVATEAFF. CDR3 coding DNA: TGTGCCAGCTCACAAGGTTCTCGGGTTGCGACTGAAGCTTTCTTT.